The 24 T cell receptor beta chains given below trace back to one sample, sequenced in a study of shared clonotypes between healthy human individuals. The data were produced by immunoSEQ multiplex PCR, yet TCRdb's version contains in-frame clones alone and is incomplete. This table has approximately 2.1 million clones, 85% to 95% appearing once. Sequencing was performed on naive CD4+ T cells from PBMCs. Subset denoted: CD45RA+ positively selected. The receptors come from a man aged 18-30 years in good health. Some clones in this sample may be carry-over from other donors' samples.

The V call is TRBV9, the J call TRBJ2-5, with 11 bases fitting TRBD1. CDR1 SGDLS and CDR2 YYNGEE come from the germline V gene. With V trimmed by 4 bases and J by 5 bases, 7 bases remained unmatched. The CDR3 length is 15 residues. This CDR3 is CASSTRTGGKETQYF. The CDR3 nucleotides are TGTGCCAGCAGCACCCGGACAGGGGGCAAGGAGACCCAGTACTTC.

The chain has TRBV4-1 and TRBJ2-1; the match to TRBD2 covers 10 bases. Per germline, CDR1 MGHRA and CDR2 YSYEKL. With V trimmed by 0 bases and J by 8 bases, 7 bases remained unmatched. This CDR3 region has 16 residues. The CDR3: CASSQEGSGRAHEQFF. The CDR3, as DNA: TGCGCCAGCAGCCAAGAGGGGAGCGGGAGGGCCCATGAGCAGTTCTTC.

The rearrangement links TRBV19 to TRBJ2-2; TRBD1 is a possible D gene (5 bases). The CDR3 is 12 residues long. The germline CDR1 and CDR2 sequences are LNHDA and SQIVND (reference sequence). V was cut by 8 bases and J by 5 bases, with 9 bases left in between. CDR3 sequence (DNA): TGTGCCAGTTCGTACAGGACCGGGGAGCTGTTTTTT. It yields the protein CASSYRTGELFF.

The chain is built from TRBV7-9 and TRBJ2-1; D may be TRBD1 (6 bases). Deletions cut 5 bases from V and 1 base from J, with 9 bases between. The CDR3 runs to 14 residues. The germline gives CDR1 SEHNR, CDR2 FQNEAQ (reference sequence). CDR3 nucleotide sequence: TGTGCCAGCAGCATAGGGACATCCTACAATGAGCAGTTCTTC. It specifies CASSIGTSYNEQFF.

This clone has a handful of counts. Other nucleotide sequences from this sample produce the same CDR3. CDR3 in amino acids: CASSSPGTGNTEAFF. Written as DNA, the CDR3 is TGTGCCAGCAGTTCTCCTGGGACAGGGAACACTGAAGCTTTCTTT. The gene calls are TRBV28 and TRBJ1-1; 8 nucleotides align to TRBD1. With V trimmed by 4 bases and J by 1 base, 5 bases remained unmatched. Germline CDR1 and CDR2: MDHEN and SYDVKM. CDR3 length: 15 residues.

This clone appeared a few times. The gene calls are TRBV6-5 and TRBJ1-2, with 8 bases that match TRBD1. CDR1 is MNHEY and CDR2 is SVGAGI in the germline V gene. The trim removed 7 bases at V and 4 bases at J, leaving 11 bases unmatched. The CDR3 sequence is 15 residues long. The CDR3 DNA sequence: TGTGCCAGCACTACCCCGGACAGGGTAGGCTATGGCTACACCTTC. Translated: CASTTPDRVGYGYTF.

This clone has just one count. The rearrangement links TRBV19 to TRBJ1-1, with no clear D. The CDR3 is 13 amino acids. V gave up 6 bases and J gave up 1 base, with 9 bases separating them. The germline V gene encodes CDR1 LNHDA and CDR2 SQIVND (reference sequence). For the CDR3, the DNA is TGTGCCAGTAGCTTTCAAAAGAACACTGAAGCTTTCTTT. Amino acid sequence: CASSFQKNTEAFF.

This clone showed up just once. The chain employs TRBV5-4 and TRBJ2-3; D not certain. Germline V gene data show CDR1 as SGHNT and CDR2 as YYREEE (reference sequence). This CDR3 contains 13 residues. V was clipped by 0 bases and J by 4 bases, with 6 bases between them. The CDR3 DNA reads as TGTGCCAGCAGCTTGGAAAGAGCAGATACGCAGTATTTT. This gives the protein CASSLERADTQYF.

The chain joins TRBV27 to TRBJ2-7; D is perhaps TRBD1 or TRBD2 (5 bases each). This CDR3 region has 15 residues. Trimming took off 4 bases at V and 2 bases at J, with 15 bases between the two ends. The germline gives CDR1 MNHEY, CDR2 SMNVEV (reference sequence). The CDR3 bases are TGTGCCAGCAGTTCTCTCCGGGACGGCACCTACGAGCAGTACTTC. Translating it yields CASSSLRDGTYEQYF.

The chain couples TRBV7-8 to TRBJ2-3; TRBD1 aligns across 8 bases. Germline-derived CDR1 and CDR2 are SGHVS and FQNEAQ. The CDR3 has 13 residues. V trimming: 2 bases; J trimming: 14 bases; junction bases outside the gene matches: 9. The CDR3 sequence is CASSLRGDRMMYF. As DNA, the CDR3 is TGTGCCAGCAGCTTAAGGGGGGACAGGATGATGTATTTT.

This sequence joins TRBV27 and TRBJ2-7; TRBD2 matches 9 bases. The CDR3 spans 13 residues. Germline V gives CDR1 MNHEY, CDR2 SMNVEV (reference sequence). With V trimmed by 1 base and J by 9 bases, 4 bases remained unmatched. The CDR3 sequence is CASSLLGLAVQYF. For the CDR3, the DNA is TGTGCCAGCAGTTTATTGGGACTAGCTGTGCAGTACTTC.

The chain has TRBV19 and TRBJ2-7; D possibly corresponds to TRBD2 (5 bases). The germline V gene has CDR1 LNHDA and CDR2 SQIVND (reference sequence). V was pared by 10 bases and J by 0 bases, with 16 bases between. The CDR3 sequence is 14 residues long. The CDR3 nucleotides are TGTGCCATTACAATCGGGAACTCCTCCTACGAGCAGTACTTC. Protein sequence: CAITIGNSSYEQYF. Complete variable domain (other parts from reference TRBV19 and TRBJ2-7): DGGITQSPKYLFRKEGQNVTLSCEQNLNHDAMYWYRQDPGQGLRLIYYSQIVNDFQKGDIAEGYSVSREKKESFPLTVTSAQKNPTAFYLCAITIGNSSYEQYFGPGTRLTVT.

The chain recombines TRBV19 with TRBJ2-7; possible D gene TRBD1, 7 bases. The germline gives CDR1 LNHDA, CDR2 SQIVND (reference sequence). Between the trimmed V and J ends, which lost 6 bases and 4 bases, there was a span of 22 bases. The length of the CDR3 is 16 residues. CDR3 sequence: CASRNRPQGGLYEQYF. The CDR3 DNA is TGTGCCAGTAGGAACCGACCTCAGGGGGGCCTATACGAGCAGTACTTC. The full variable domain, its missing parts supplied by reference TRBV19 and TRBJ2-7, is DGGITQSPKYLFRKEGQNVTLSCEQNLNHDAMYWYRQDPGQGLRLIYYSQIVNDFQKGDIAEGYSVSREKKESFPLTVTSAQKNPTAFYLCASRNRPQGGLYEQYFGPGTRLTVT.

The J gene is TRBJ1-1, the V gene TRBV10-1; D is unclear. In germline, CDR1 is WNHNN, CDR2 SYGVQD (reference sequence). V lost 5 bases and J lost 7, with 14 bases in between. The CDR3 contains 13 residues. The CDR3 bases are TGCGCCAGCAGTCTGAAACCGGGGTTTGAAGCTTTCTTT. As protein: CASSLKPGFEAFF.

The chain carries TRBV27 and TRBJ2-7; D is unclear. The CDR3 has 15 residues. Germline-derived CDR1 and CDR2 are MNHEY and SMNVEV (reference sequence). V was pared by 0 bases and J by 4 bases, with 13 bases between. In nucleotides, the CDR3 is TGTGCCAGCAGTTTATCGGCTGACTCGAGATACGAGCAGTACTTC. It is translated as CASSLSADSRYEQYF.

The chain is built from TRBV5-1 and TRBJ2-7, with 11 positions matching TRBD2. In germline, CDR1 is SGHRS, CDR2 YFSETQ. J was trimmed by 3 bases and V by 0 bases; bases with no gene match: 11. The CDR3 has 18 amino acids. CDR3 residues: CASSLGSIPGLADYEQYF. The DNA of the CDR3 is TGCGCCAGCAGCTTGGGATCTATACCGGGACTAGCGGACTACGAGCAGTACTTC.

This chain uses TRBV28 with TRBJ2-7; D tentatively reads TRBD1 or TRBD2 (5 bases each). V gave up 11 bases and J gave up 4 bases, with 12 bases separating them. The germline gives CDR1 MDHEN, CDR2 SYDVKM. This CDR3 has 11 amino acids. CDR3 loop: CAGGSGYEQYF. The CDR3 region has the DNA TGTGCCGGAGGATCAGGGTACGAGCAGTACTTC.

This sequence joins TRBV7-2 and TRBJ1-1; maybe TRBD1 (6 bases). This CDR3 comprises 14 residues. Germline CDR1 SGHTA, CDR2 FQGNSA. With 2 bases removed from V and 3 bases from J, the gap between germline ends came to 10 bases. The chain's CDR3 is CASSLTRGDTEAFF. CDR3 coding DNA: TGTGCCAGCAGCTTAACCAGGGGAGACACTGAAGCTTTCTTT. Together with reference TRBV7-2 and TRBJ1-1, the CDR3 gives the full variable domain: GAGVSQSPSNKVTEKGKDVELRCDPISGHTALYWYRQSLGQGLEFLIYFQGNSAPDKSGLPSDRFSAERTGGSVSTLTIQRTQQEDSAVYLCASSLTRGDTEAFFGQGTRLTVV.

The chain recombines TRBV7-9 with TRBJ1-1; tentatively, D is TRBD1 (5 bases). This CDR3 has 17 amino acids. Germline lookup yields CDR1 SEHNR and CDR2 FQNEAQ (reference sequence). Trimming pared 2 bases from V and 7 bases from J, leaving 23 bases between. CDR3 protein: CASSLLQDILFGDEAFF. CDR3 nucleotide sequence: TGTGCCAGCAGCTTACTACAGGATATATTGTTCGGGGATGAAGCTTTCTTT.

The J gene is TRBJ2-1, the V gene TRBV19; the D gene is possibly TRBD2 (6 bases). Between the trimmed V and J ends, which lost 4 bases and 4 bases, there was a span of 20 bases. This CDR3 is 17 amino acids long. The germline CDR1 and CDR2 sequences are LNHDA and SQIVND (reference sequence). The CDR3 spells CASSTTNTGTRYNEQFF. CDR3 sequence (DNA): TGTGCCAGTAGTACTACTAATACCGGGACTCGTTACAATGAGCAGTTCTTC. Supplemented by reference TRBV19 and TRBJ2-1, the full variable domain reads DGGITQSPKYLFRKEGQNVTLSCEQNLNHDAMYWYRQDPGQGLRLIYYSQIVNDFQKGDIAEGYSVSREKKESFPLTVTSAQKNPTAFYLCASSTTNTGTRYNEQFFGPGTRLTVL.

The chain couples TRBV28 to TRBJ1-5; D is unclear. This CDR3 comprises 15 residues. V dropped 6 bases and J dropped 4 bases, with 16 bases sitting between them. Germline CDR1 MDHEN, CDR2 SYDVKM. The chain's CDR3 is CASSRPTGRNQPQHF. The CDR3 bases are TGTGCCAGCAGCCGGCCGACGGGTAGAAATCAGCCCCAGCATTTT.

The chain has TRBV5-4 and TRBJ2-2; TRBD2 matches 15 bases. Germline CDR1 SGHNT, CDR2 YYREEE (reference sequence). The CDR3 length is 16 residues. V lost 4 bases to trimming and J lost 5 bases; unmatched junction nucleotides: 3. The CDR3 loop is CASSRGTSGRTGELFF. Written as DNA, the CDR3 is TGTGCCAGCAGCCGCGGGACTAGCGGGAGGACCGGGGAGCTGTTTTTT. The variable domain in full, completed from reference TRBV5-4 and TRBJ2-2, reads ETGVTQSPTHLIKTRGQQVTLRCSSQSGHNTVSWYQQALGQGPQFIFQYYREEENGRGNFPPRFSGLQFPNYSSELNVNALELDDSALYLCASSRGTSGRTGELFFGEGSRLTVL.

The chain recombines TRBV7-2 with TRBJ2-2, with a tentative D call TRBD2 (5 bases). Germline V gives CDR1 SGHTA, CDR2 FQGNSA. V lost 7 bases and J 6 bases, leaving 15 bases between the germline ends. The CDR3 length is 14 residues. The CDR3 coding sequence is TGTGCCAGCACCCCCATGAGGGCCGCCGGGGAGCTGTTTTTT. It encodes CASTPMRAAGELFF. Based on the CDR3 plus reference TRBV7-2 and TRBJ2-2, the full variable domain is GAGVSQSPSNKVTEKGKDVELRCDPISGHTALYWYRQSLGQGLEFLIYFQGNSAPDKSGLPSDRFSAERTGGSVSTLTIQRTQQEDSAVYLCASTPMRAAGELFFGEGSRLTVL.

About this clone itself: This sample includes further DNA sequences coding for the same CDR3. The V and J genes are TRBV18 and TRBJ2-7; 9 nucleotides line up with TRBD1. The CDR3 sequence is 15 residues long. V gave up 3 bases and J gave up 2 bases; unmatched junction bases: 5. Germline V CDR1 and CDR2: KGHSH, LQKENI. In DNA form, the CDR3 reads TGTGCCAGCTCACCGGGGACAGGGCAGGCCTACGAGCAGTACTTC. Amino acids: CASSPGTGQAYEQYF.